This TCR beta chain was found in a study of blood T cell repertoires in COVID-19. Whole-study context: The United States, Italy and Spain were the sources of the acute and convalescent COVID-19 samples.

Per the study methods: Reference gene primer amplification gave estimated nucleated cell counts. The method was immunoSEQ multiplex PCR; TCRdb's version includes in-frame clones alone and lacks a portion of them. V and J calls and clone size are copied from that table; D and trimming were computed from the DNA. Found here are approximately 300,000 clones, 88% of them singletons; the top ten hold approximately 4%. The source material was peripheral blood. This TCR derives from a woman in her 50s with active or convalescent COVID-19.

CDR3 residues: CASRFDPGQGVYEQFF. DNA for the CDR3: TGTGCCAGCAGATTCGACCCGGGACAGGGGGTTTATGAGCAGTTCTTC. The rearrangement links TRBV7-9 to TRBJ2-1; TRBD1 agrees at 11 bases. The V gene's germline CDR1 is SEHNR and CDR2 FQNEAQ (reference sequence). The CDR3 is 16 amino acids. V lost 6 bases and J lost 8; bases outside the gene matches: 12.